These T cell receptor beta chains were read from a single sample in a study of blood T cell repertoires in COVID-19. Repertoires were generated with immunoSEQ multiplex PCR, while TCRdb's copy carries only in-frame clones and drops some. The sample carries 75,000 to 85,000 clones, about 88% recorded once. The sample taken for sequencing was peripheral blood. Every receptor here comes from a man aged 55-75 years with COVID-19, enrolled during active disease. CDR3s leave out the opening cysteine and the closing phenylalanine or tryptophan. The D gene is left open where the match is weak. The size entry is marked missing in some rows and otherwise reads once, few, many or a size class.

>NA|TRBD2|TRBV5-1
ASSNRDYAYEQY
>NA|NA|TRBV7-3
ASSGPGSNTIY
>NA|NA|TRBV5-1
ASSLNRDSPLH
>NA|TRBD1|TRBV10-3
AISGTGEGETQY
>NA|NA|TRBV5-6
ASSSVRDTIEKLF
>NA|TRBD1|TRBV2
ASSGTLQGVQPQH
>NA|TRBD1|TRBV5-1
ASSSDRGYGYT
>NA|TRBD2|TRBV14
ASSQALGGVGTDTQY
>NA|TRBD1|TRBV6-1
ASSEGLTDRALIQPQH
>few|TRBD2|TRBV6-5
ASFRTSGSFEQY
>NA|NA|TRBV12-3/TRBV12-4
ASTRDTEYEQY
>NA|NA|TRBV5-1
ASLPWGRRGTEAF
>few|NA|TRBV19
ASSILQGSYNSPLH
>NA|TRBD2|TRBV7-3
ASSQGTGLAGETQY
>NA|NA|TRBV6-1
ASSEMGAATYGYT
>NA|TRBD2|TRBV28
ASSQSGGGTDTQY
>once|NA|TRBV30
AWSRAGELF
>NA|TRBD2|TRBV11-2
ASRLPLAGVGEQY
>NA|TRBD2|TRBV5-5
ASSLGLAGGPDTQY
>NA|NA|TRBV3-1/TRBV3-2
ASSQEMEQQF
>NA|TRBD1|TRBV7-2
ASSLRGTGDNSPLH
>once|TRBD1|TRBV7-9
ASSSGTGSNNQPQH